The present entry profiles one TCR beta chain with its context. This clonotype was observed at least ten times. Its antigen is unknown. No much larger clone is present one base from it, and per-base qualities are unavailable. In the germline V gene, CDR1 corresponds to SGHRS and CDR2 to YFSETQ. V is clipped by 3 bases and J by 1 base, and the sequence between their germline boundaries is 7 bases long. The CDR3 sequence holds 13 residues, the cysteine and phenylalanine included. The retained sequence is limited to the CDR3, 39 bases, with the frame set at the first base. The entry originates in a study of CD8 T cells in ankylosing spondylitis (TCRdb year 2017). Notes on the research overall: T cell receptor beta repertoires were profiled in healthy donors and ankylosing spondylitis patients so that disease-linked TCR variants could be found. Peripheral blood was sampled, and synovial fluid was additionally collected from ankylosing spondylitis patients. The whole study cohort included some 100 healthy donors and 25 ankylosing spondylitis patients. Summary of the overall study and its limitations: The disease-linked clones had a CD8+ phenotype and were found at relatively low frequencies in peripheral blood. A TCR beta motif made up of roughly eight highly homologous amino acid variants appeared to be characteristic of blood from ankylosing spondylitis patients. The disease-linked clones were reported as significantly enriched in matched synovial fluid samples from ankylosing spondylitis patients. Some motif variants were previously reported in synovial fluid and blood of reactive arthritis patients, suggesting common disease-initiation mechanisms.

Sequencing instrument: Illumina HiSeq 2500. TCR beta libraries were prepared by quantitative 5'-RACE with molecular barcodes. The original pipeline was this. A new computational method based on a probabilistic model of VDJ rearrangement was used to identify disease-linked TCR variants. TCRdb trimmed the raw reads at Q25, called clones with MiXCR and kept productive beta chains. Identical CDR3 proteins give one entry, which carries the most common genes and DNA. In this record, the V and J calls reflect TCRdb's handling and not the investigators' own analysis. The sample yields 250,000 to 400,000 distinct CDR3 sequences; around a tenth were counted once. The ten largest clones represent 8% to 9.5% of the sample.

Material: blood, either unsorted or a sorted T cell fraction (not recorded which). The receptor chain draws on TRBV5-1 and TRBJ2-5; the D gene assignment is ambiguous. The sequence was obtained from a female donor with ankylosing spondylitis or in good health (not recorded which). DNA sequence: TGCGCCAGCAGCTCCGGGCGCCAAGAGACCCAGTACTTC. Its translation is CASSSGRQETQYF.